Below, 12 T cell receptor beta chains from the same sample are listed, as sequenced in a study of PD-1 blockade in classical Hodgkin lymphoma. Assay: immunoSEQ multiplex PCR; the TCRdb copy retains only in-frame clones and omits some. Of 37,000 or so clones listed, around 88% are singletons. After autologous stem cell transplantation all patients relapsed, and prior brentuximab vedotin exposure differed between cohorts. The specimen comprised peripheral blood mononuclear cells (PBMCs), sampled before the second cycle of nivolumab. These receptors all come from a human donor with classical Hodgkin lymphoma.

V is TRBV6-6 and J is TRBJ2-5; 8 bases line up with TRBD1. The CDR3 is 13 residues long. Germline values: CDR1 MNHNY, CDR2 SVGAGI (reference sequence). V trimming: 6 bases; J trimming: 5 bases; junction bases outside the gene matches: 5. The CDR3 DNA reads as TGTGCCAGCAGGATATGGACAGGGGAGACCCAGTACTTC. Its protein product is CASRIWTGETQYF.

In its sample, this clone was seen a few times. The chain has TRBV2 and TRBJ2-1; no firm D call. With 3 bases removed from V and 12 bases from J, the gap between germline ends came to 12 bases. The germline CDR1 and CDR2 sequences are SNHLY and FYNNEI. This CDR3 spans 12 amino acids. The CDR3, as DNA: TGTGCCAGCAGTGACGAGGCCCGAGGGCAGTTCTTC. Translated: CASSDEARGQFF.

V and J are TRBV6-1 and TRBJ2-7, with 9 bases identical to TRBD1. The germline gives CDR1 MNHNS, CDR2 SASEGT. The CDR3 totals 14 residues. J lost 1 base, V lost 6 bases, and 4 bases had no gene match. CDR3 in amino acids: CASRPGQGSYEQYF. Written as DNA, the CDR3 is TGTGCCAGCAGACCTGGACAGGGGTCCTACGAGCAGTACTTC.

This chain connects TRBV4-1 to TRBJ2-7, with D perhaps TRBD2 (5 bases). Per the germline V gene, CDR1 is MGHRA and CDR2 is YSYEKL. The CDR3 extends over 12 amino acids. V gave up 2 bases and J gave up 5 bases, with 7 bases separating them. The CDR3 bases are TGCGCCAGCAGCCAAACGGGGAACGAGCAGTACTTC. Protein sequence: CASSQTGNEQYF.

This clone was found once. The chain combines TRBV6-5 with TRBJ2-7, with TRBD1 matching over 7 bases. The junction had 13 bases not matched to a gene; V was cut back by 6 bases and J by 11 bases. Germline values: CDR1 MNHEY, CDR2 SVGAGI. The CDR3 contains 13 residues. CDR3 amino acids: CASRRDSRLMEYF. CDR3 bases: TGTGCCAGCAGACGGGACAGCCGTTTGATGGAGTACTTC.

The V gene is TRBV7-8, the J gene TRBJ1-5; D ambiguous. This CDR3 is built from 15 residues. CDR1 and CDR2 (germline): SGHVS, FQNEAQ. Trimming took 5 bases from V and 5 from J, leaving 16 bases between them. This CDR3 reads CASSAPVGGDQPQHF. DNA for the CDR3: TGTGCCAGCAGCGCACCGGTGGGAGGCGATCAGCCCCAGCATTTT.

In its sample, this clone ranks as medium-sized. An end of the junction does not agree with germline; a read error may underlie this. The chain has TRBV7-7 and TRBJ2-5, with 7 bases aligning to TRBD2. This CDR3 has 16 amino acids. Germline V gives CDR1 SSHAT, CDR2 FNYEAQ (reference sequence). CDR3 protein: CASSWGGPGTQETQYF. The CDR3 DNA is TGTGCTAGCAGCTGGGGGGGACCAGGGACTCAAGAGACCCAGTACTTC.

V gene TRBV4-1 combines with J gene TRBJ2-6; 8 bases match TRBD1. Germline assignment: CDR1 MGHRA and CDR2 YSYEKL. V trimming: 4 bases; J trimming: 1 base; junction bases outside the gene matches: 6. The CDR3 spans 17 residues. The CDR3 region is CASSLGQGRSGANVLTF. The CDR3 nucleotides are TGCGCCAGCAGCCTCGGACAGGGTAGGTCTGGGGCCAACGTCCTGACTTTC.

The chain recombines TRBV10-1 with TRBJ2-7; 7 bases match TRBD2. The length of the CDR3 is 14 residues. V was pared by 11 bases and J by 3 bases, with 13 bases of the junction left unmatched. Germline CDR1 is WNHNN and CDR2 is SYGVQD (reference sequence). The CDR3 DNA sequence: TGCGCCTCCTCCCGAGCAGGGAGGGACTACGAGCAGTACTTC. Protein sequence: CASSRAGRDYEQYF.

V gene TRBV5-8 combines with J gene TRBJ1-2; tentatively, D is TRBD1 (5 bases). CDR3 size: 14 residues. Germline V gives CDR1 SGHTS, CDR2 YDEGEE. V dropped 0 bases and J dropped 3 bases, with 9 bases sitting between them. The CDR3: CASSLVGTDYGYTF. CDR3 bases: TGTGCCAGCAGCTTGGTGGGGACGGACTATGGCTACACCTTC. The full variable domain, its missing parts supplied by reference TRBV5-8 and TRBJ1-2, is EAGVTQSPTHLIKTRGQQATLRCSPISGHTSVYWYQQALGLGLQFLLWYDEGEERNRGNFPPRFSGRQFPNYSSELNVNALELEDSALYLCASSLVGTDYGYTFGSGTRLTVV.

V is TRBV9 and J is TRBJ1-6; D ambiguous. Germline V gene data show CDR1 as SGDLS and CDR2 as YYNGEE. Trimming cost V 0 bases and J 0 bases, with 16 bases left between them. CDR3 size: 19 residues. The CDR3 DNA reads TGTGCCAGCAGCGTAGGGTCCGCAGGTCCTAACTCCTATAATTCACCCCTCCACTTT. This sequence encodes CASSVGSAGPNSYNSPLHF. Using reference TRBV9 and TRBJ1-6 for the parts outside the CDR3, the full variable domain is DSGVTQTPKHLITATGQRVTLRCSPRSGDLSVYWYQQSLDQGLQFLIQYYNGEERAKGNILERFSAQQFPDLHSELNLSSLELGDSALYFCASSVGSAGPNSYNSPLHFGNGTRLTVT.

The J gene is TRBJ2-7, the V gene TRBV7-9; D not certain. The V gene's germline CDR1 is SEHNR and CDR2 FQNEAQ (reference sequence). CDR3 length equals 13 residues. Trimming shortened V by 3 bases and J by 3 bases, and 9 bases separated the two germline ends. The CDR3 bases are TGTGCCAGCAGCTTTCACAGTAACTACGAGCAGTACTTC. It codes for CASSFHSNYEQYF.